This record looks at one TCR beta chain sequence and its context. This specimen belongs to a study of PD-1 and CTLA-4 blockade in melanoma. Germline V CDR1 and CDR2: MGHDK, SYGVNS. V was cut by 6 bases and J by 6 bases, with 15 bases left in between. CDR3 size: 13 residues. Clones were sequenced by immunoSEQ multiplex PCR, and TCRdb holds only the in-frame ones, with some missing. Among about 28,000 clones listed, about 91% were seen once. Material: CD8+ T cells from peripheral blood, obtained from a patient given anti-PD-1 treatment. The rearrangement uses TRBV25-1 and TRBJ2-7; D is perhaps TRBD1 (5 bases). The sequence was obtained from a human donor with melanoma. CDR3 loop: CASRTAGQGEQYF. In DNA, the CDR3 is TGTGCCAGCAGGACAGCCGGCCAAGGCGAGCAGTACTTC.